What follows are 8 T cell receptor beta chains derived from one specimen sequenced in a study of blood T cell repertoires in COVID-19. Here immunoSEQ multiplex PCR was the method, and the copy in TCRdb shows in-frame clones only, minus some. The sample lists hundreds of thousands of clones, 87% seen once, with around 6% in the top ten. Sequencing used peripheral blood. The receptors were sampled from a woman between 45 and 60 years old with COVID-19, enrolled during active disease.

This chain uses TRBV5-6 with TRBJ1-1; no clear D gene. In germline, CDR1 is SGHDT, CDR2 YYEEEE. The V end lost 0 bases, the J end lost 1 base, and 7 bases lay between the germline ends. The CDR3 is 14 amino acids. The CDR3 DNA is TGTGCCAGCAGCTTGGTGCGGCAGAACACTGAAGCTTTCTTT. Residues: CASSLVRQNTEAFF.

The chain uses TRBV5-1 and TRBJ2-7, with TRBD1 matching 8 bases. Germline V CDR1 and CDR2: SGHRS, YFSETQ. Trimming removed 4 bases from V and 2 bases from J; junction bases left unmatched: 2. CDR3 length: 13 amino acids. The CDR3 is CASSVDRAYEQYF. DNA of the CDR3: TGCGCCAGCAGCGTGGACAGGGCCTACGAGCAGTACTTC.

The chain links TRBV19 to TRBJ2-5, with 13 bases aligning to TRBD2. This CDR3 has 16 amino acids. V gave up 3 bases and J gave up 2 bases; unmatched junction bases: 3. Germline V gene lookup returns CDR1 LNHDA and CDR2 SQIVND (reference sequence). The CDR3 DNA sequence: TGTGCCAGTAGTATCCTGGGACTAGCGGGACAAGAGACCCAGTACTTC. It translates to CASSILGLAGQETQYF.

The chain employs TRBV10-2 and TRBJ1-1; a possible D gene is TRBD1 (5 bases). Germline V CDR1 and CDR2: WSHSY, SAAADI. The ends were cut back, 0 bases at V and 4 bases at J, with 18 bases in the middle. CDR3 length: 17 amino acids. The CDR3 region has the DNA TGCGCCAGCAGTGAGTCCTACGGTCCCGCGGGGGGCACTGAAGCTTTCTTT. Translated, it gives CASSESYGPAGGTEAFF.

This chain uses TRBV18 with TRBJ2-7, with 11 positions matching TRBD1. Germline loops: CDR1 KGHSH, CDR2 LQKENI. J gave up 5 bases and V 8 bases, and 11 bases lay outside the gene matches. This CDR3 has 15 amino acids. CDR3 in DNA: TGTGCCAGCCCGGGACCGGGACAGGGGGTCGACGAGCAGTACTTC. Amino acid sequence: CASPGPGQGVDEQYF.

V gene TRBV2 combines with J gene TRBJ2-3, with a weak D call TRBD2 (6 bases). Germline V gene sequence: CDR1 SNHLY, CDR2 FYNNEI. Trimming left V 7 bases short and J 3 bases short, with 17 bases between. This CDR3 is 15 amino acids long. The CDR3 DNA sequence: TGTGCCAGCATCGGGAGCGGCCTTATAACAGATACGCAGTATTTT. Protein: CASIGSGLITDTQYF.

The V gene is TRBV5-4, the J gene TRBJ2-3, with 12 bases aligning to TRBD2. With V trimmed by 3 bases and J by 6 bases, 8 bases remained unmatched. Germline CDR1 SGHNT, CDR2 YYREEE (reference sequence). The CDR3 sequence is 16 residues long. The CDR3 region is CASSSRLAGAMDTQYF. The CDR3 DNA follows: TGTGCCAGCAGCTCCCGACTAGCGGGAGCGATGGATACGCAGTATTTT.

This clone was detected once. CDR3 sequence: CASRTLAVYNEQFF. Written as DNA, the CDR3 is TGTGCCAGCAGGACTCTAGCGGTATACAATGAGCAGTTCTTC. J is TRBJ2-1 and V is TRBV27; the match to TRBD2 covers 7 bases. The V and J ends lost 6 bases and 4 bases, in that order; junction bases with no gene match: 6. Germline values: CDR1 MNHEY, CDR2 SMNVEV (reference sequence). The CDR3 consists of 14 residues.